Listed below are T cell receptor beta chains from one sample, sequenced in a study of blood T cell repertoires in COVID-19. Repertoires were generated with immunoSEQ multiplex PCR, while TCRdb's copy carries only in-frame clones and drops some. The sample shows some 170,000 clones, around 76% of them seen only once. The source material was peripheral blood. These receptor sequences come from a woman in her fifties or sixties with active or convalescent COVID-19. Both conserved end residues are part of each CDR3. The order of the fields is J gene, CDR3 length, V gene, D gene, clone size, CDR3 DNA, CDR3 protein. A D gene is named only where the DNA matches it firmly. Size values are once, few and many counts, or a class for expanded clones, and some rows have none.

J: TRBJ2-1
length: 13
V: TRBV7-2
D: .
size: .
DNA: TGTGCCAGCAGCCGCGGGGATAACAATGAGCAGTTCTTC
CDR3: CASSRGDNNEQFF

J: TRBJ2-1
length: 14
V: TRBV7-8
D: TRBD2
size: few
DNA: TGTGCCAGCAGCCTGGGGACTAGTACTAGGTCTCAGTTCTTC
CDR3: CASSLGTSTRSQFF

J: TRBJ1-5
length: 13
V: TRBV29-1
D: .
size: few
DNA: TGCAGCGCCGTAACAGGGCTTTATCAGCCCCAGCATTTT
CDR3: CSAVTGLYQPQHF

J: TRBJ2-7
length: 14
V: TRBV19
D: .
size: .
DNA: TGTGCCAGTAGTCTACGACTAGGGCCCTACGAGCAGTACTTC
CDR3: CASSLRLGPYEQYF

J: TRBJ2-7
length: 14
V: TRBV19
D: TRBD2
size: .
DNA: TGTGCCAGTAGTATCGGGACTAGGACATACGAGCAGTACTTC
CDR3: CASSIGTRTYEQYF

J: TRBJ1-2
length: 14
V: TRBV4-3
D: .
size: few
DNA: TGCGCCAGCAGCCAAGACAGGGAAGCGAGGGGCTACACCTTC
CDR3: CASSQDREARGYTF

J: TRBJ1-1
length: 13
V: TRBV5-3
D: .
size: .
DNA: TGTGCCAGAAGCTTGGGGGGGCTTGGGAAAGCTTTCTTT
CDR3: CARSLGGLGKAFF

J: TRBJ2-1
length: 17
V: TRBV6-2/TRBV6-3
D: TRBD2
size: .
DNA: TGTGCCAGCAGTTACTACTTTACTAGCGGGGAACGCAATGAGCAGTTCTTC
CDR3: CASSYYFTSGERNEQFF

J: TRBJ1-2
length: 14
V: TRBV30
D: .
size: .
DNA: TGTGCCTGGAGTGCCGGACAGCATTACTATGGCTACACCTTC
CDR3: CAWSAGQHYYGYTF

J: TRBJ1-2
length: 12
V: TRBV2
D: .
size: .
DNA: TGTGCCAGCAGCAGGGAGGACTATGGCTACACCTTC
CDR3: CASSREDYGYTF

J: TRBJ1-3
length: 15
V: TRBV7-9
D: .
size: many
DNA: TGTGCCAGCAGCCCCCCCTTCAGGGTAGGGGACACCATATATTTT
CDR3: CASSPPFRVGDTIYF

J: TRBJ1-1
length: 15
V: TRBV30
D: TRBD1
size: .
DNA: TGTGCCTGGAGTGTAAAAGGGACAGCGAACACTGAAGCTTTCTTT
CDR3: CAWSVKGTANTEAFF

J: TRBJ2-7
length: 17
V: TRBV5-1
D: TRBD2
size: .
DNA: TGCGCCAGCAGCTTGTTTCTAGCGGGAGGCAGCTCCTACGAGCAGTACTTC
CDR3: CASSLFLAGGSSYEQYF

J: TRBJ2-3
length: 17
V: TRBV10-1
D: TRBD2
size: .
DNA: TGCGCCAGCAGTGAAAGGCTAGCGGGAGGGCCGTTAGATACGCAGTATTTT
CDR3: CASSERLAGGPLDTQYF

J: TRBJ2-3
length: 17
V: TRBV15
D: .
size: .
DNA: TGTGCCACCAGCAGAGATCACGACGGGGGGCCGGAAGATACGCAGTATTTT
CDR3: CATSRDHDGGPEDTQYF

J: TRBJ2-1
length: 17
V: TRBV3-1/TRBV3-2
D: TRBD2
size: .
DNA: TGTGCCAGCAGACGGACTAGCGGGCTGAGCTCCTACAATGAGCAGTTCTTC
CDR3: CASRRTSGLSSYNEQFF

J: TRBJ1-1
length: 16
V: TRBV6-5
D: .
size: few
DNA: TGTGCCAGCAGTTACTCACGACAGGCCTTAACCACTGAAGCTTTCTTT
CDR3: CASSYSRQALTTEAFF

J: TRBJ2-1
length: 17
V: TRBV5-6
D: TRBD1
size: .
DNA: TGTGCCAGCAGCTTACCCGACAGGGGAGGTTCCTACAATGAGCAGTTCTTC
CDR3: CASSLPDRGGSYNEQFF

J: TRBJ2-5
length: 15
V: TRBV5-8
D: TRBD2
size: once
DNA: TGTGCCAGCAGCTTCAGCGGGAGGGCCTCGGAGACCCAGTACTTC
CDR3: CASSFSGRASETQYF

J: TRBJ2-1
length: 13
V: TRBV4-3
D: TRBD1
size: .
DNA: TGCGCCAGCAGCCAAGAAAGACAGGGGATGCAGTTCTTC
CDR3: CASSQERQGMQFF

J: TRBJ1-4
length: 13
V: TRBV4-3
D: .
size: few
DNA: TGCGCCAGCAGCCAAGATTACGGCGGGAGGCTGTTTTTT
CDR3: CASSQDYGGRLFF

J: TRBJ2-1
length: 15
V: TRBV5-4
D: .
size: .
DNA: TGTGCCAGCAGCCCCGGAGGAGTTTCCTACAATGAGCAGTTCTTC
CDR3: CASSPGGVSYNEQFF

J: TRBJ2-3
length: 16
V: TRBV7-2
D: .
size: once
DNA: TGTGCCAGCAGTCCCCACAGCGGAGGGAGCACAGATACGCAGTATTTT
CDR3: CASSPHSGGSTDTQYF

J: TRBJ2-2
length: 16
V: TRBV11-3
D: .
size: .
DNA: TGTGCCAGCAGCGGTAGGGGGGGTACGAACACCGGGGAGCTGTTTTTT
CDR3: CASSGRGGTNTGELFF

J: TRBJ1-2
length: 15
V: TRBV6-1
D: .
size: .
DNA: TGTGCCAGCAGTGAAGCGCCGGGTTCTAACTATGGCTACACCTTC
CDR3: CASSEAPGSNYGYTF

J: TRBJ1-1
length: 13
V: TRBV7-3
D: .
size: .
DNA: TGTGCCAGCAGCCTACAGGCTAACACTGAAGCTTTCTTT
CDR3: CASSLQANTEAFF

J: TRBJ2-2
length: 15
V: TRBV27
D: TRBD2
size: .
DNA: TGTGCCAGCATTCCCAACGGGGGGGGCACCGGGGAGCTGTTTTTT
CDR3: CASIPNGGGTGELFF

J: TRBJ2-7
length: 15
V: TRBV18
D: .
size: .
DNA: TGTGCCAGCTCACCGTCCGACACAGGGCCCTACGAGCAGTACTTC
CDR3: CASSPSDTGPYEQYF

J: TRBJ1-5
length: 16
V: TRBV19
D: .
size: few
DNA: TGTGCCAGTAGTCTCTGGCACACAGATAGCAATCAGCCCCAGCATTTT
CDR3: CASSLWHTDSNQPQHF

J: TRBJ1-6
length: 15
V: TRBV15
D: TRBD1
size: few
DNA: TGTGCCACCAGCAGCGGGACAGGGCGGAATTCACCCCTCCACTTT
CDR3: CATSSGTGRNSPLHF

J: TRBJ2-7
length: 11
V: TRBV20-1
D: TRBD1
size: .
DNA: TGCAGTGCCTCAGGGACAGGCGAGCAGTACTTC
CDR3: CSASGTGEQYF

J: TRBJ2-2
length: 14
V: TRBV5-1
D: .
size: few
DNA: TGCGCCAGCAGCTTGGTGGGCGCTCCGGGGGAGCTGTTTTTT
CDR3: CASSLVGAPGELFF

J: TRBJ2-7
length: 14
V: TRBV6-5
D: TRBD2
size: .
DNA: TGTGCCAGCAGGGGACTAGCGGAGGACTACGAGCAGTACTTC
CDR3: CASRGLAEDYEQYF

J: TRBJ2-2
length: 15
V: TRBV28
D: TRBD1
size: .
DNA: TGTGCCAGCAGTTTAGGGACAGCGAACACCGGGGAGCTGTTTTTT
CDR3: CASSLGTANTGELFF

J: TRBJ2-5
length: 14
V: TRBV6-5
D: .
size: .
DNA: TGTGCCAGCAGAAGCCCAGGGGGGAGAGAGACCCAGTACTTC
CDR3: CASRSPGGRETQYF

J: TRBJ2-2
length: 15
V: TRBV30
D: TRBD2
size: .
DNA: TGTGCCTGGAACCCACCTACTAGCGAGGGCGGGGAGCTGTTTTTT
CDR3: CAWNPPTSEGGELFF

J: TRBJ1-5
length: 14
V: TRBV28
D: .
size: .
DNA: TGTGCCAGCAGCCCCGGACAGTTCAATCAGCCCCAGCATTTT
CDR3: CASSPGQFNQPQHF

J: TRBJ2-3
length: 18
V: TRBV4-3
D: TRBD2
size: few
DNA: TGCGCCAGCAGCCAAGACGCCCCTTCGGGGGGTTTCACAGATACGCAGTATTTT
CDR3: CASSQDAPSGGFTDTQYF

J: TRBJ2-7
length: 19
V: TRBV3-1/TRBV3-2
D: TRBD2
size: .
DNA: TGTGCCAGCAGCCAAGAGTTAATGGCTAGCGGGACCCCCGCGCGGGAGCAGTACTTC
CDR3: CASSQELMASGTPAREQYF

J: TRBJ2-1
length: 15
V: TRBV6-2/TRBV6-3
D: TRBD2
size: .
DNA: TGTGCCAGCAGTCCCCAGCGGGGGGGCTACAATGAGCAGTTCTTC
CDR3: CASSPQRGGYNEQFF

J: TRBJ1-6
length: 15
V: TRBV7-2
D: TRBD1
size: .
DNA: TGTGCCAGCAGCCCTCAGGGGGTTCACAATTCACCCCTCCACTTT
CDR3: CASSPQGVHNSPLHF

J: TRBJ1-2
length: 14
V: TRBV27
D: .
size: .
DNA: TGTGCCAGCAGTTTGACCCGACAGAACTATGGCTACACCTTC
CDR3: CASSLTRQNYGYTF

J: TRBJ2-2
length: 17
V: TRBV4-1
D: TRBD1
size: few
DNA: TGCGCCAGCAGCCAAGGGGAGGGGACAGGGGTCCCCGGGGAGCTGTTTTTT
CDR3: CASSQGEGTGVPGELFF

J: TRBJ1-5
length: 14
V: TRBV2
D: .
size: many
DNA: TGTGCCAGCAGTGCCTCGTCTTTCAATCAGCCCCAGCATTTT
CDR3: CASSASSFNQPQHF

J: TRBJ1-2
length: 13
V: TRBV30
D: .
size: few
DNA: TGTGCCTGGAGTATAGGGGGAAACTATGGCTACACCTTC
CDR3: CAWSIGGNYGYTF

J: TRBJ2-3
length: 13
V: TRBV6-5
D: TRBD1
size: once
DNA: TGTGCCAGCCGGACAGGGGGCACAGATACGCAGTATTTT
CDR3: CASRTGGTDTQYF

J: TRBJ1-1
length: 17
V: TRBV28
D: TRBD1
size: .
DNA: TGTGCCAGCAGTCCCGAAGGGACAGGGGGACCCGGGAGGCGAGCTTTCTTT
CDR3: CASSPEGTGGPGRRAFF

J: TRBJ2-2
length: 16
V: TRBV19
D: .
size: once
DNA: TGTGCCAGTAGTATCTTTTTGGGAGGGAACACCGGGGAGCTGTTTTTT
CDR3: CASSIFLGGNTGELFF

J: TRBJ1-1
length: 12
V: TRBV20-1
D: .
size: once
DNA: TGCAGTGCTAGTCCGCAGGGGCCTGAAGCTTTCTTT
CDR3: CSASPQGPEAFF

J: TRBJ2-7
length: 15
V: TRBV27
D: TRBD2
size: .
DNA: TGTGCCAGCAGGCGAGGACTAGCGGGAGACTACGAGCAGTACTTC
CDR3: CASRRGLAGDYEQYF

J: TRBJ1-4
length: 13
V: TRBV5-1
D: .
size: .
DNA: TGCGCCAGCAGCGGGGGCGGTGATGAAAAACTGTTTTTT
CDR3: CASSGGGDEKLFF